Listed below are T cell receptor beta chains from one sample, sequenced in a study of blood T cell repertoires in COVID-19. The protocol was immunoSEQ multiplex PCR, while the TCRdb copy is restricted to in-frame clones and leaves out a portion. The sample lists approximately 70,000 clones, approximately 90% seen once, with around 5% in the top ten. Sample: peripheral blood. The receptors were gathered from a woman aged 60-75 years with active COVID-19. Each CDR3 is given with its conserved first and last residue. The D gene is left open where the match is weak. Expanded clones get a size class; other rows say once, few or many, or leave the size out.

>TRBV5-8|TRBD2|once|TRBJ2-1
CASSLGGGPNNEQFF
TGTGCCAGCAGCTTGGGGGGAGGGCCAAACAATGAGCAGTTCTTC
>TRBV10-3|TRBD2|-|TRBJ2-1
CAISAGRERGLEQFF
TGTGCCATCTCTGCGGGGCGGGAGAGGGGTCTTGAGCAGTTCTTC
>TRBV7-9|-|-|TRBJ1-1
CASSLPGAHTEAFF
TGTGCCAGCAGCTTACCTGGGGCGCACACTGAAGCTTTCTTT
>TRBV6-5|TRBD1|few|TRBJ2-2
CASSWTGDTGELFF
TGTGCCAGCAGTTGGACAGGGGATACCGGGGAGCTGTTTTTT
>TRBV27|-|-|TRBJ2-2
CASSPVGTGLTGELFF
TGTGCCAGCAGTCCGGTAGGAACGGGACTTACCGGGGAGCTGTTTTTT
>TRBV28|-|-|TRBJ1-5
CASSLWRRGSNQPQHF
TGTGCCAGCAGTTTATGGAGGAGGGGAAGCAATCAGCCCCAGCATTTT
>TRBV5-1|TRBD2|-|TRBJ2-5
CASSPRLAGVRGKETQYF
TGCGCCAGCAGCCCAAGACTAGCGGGAGTGCGGGGTAAAGAGACCCAGTACTTC
>TRBV27|TRBD1|-|TRBJ2-7
CASSLTGQGVAYEQYF
TGTGCCAGCAGTTTAACGGGACAGGGGGTGGCCTACGAGCAGTACTTC
>TRBV6-5|TRBD1|-|TRBJ2-3
CASRTGVTDTQYF
TGTGCCAGCAGGACAGGGGTTACAGATACGCAGTATTTT
>TRBV5-1|TRBD2|-|TRBJ2-1
CASSRLAGQSYNEQFF
TGCGCCAGCAGTCGGCTAGCGGGCCAATCCTACAATGAGCAGTTCTTC
>TRBV11-3|-|-|TRBJ2-1
CASSPRTPEGNEQFF
TGTGCCAGCAGCCCCAGGACACCCGAAGGCAATGAGCAGTTCTTC
>TRBV3-1/TRBV3-2|-|-|TRBJ2-5
CASSQDAFQRETQYF
TGTGCCAGCAGCCAAGATGCCTTCCAGCGAGAGACCCAGTACTTC
>TRBV7-8|TRBD1|once|TRBJ2-1
CASSATGFDEQFF
TGTGCCAGCAGCGCGACAGGGTTTGATGAGCAGTTCTTC
>TRBV4-2|TRBD1|-|TRBJ1-2
CASSQPGQGVRGYTF
TGTGCCAGCAGCCAGCCGGGACAGGGGGTACGGGGCTACACCTTC
>TRBV24-1|-|-|TRBJ2-5
CATSDPGYGLGETQYF
TGTGCCACCAGTGACCCAGGGTACGGCCTGGGGGAGACCCAGTACTTC
>TRBV4-1|TRBD1|-|TRBJ2-3
CASSPRTGGRDTQYF
TGCGCCAGTAGCCCCCGGACAGGGGGGAGGGATACGCAGTATTTT
>TRBV11-2|TRBD1|-|TRBJ1-3
CASSLGDRVGSGNTIYF
TGTGCCAGCAGCTTAGGCGACAGGGTCGGCTCTGGAAACACCATATATTTT
>TRBV2|-|-|TRBJ1-1
CASSEGPDTEAFF
TGTGCCAGCAGTGAAGGGCCCGACACTGAAGCTTTCTTT
>TRBV18|TRBD1|-|TRBJ1-6
CASSPYRDRDSPLHF
TGTGCCAGCTCACCATACCGGGACAGGGACTCACCCCTCCACTTT
>TRBV19|-|-|TRBJ1-2
CASSMPSGGGYGYTF
TGTGCCAGTAGTATGCCTTCGGGGGGAGGCTATGGCTACACCTTC
>TRBV5-1|TRBD2|-|TRBJ2-4
CASSKLGGAGNIQYF
TGCGCCAGCAGCAAACTGGGAGGGGCGGGAAACATTCAGTACTTC
>TRBV7-9|-|-|TRBJ1-5
CASSFDTGNSYSNQPQHF
TGTGCCAGCAGCTTTGATACAGGGAACTCATATAGCAATCAGCCCCAGCATTTT
>TRBV19|TRBD1|-|TRBJ2-7
CASSARDRPEYEQYF
TGTGCCAGTAGTGCTAGGGACAGGCCCGAGTACGAGCAGTACTTC
>TRBV28|-|-|TRBJ1-4
CASSPGRGHNEKLFF
TGTGCCAGCAGTCCTGGAAGGGGTCATAATGAAAAACTGTTTTTT
>TRBV19|-|once|TRBJ2-7
CASAPGRRSSYEQYF
TGTGCCAGTGCCCCCGGCAGAAGGAGCTCCTACGAGCAGTACTTC
>TRBV2|TRBD1|once|TRBJ2-7
CASSPITGGYEQYF
TGTGCCAGCAGCCCGATCACAGGGGGCTACGAGCAGTACTTC
>TRBV11-2|-|-|TRBJ1-2
CASRGRSPTYGYTF
TGTGCCAGCCGAGGGCGGAGCCCCACATATGGCTACACCTTC
>TRBV4-1|-|-|TRBJ2-3
CASSQVGFDTGTQYF
TGCGCCAGCAGCCAAGTTGGTTTCGACACAGGTACGCAGTATTTT